This TCR beta chain was identified in a study of cytomegalovirus exposure and HLA in healthy donors. Findings of the study overall: The study dropped some indistinguishable V segments, TRBV6-2 and TRBV6-3 among them. In a later analysis, an Asian-associated ancestry cluster reportedly showed fewer N-insertions than the 666-donor mean.

The study ran its PCR with 60 Vbeta and 13 Jbeta primers. TCRdb keeps only in-frame clones here, not all; method: immunoSEQ multiplex PCR. Here the sample table reports just over 150,000 clones. Turning to this clone: What it binds is not known.

V was pared by 1 base and J by 4 bases, with 8 bases between. This CDR3 is built from 13 residues. CDR1 and CDR2 from the germline V gene are SEHNR and FQNEAQ (reference sequence). The clonotype was recovered from a man younger than 40 in good health and CMV-seronegative. Sequencing was done on a sample of PBMCs. The rearrangement links TRBV7-9 to TRBJ2-7; D remains ambiguous. In nucleotides, the CDR3 is TGTGCCAGCAGCTTAGGACTCCGATACGAGCAGTACTTC. Translated, it gives CASSLGLRYEQYF.